Sequencing of this T cell receptor beta chain was carried out in a study of cytomegalovirus exposure and HLA in healthy donors. Points from the study as a whole: Both high specificity and high sensitivity reportedly marked the classifier's diagnosis of cytomegalovirus status.

Losses at the gene ends were 6 bases for V and 5 bases for J; bases not matched to a gene: 4. The CDR3 extends over 11 amino acids. Germline V lookup: CDR1 SQVTM, CDR2 ANQGSEA. In regard to this clone: Its specificity is not known.

Donors were drawn from the approximately 120-subject validation cohort, separate from the approximately 700-subject first cohort. Sequencing used immunoSEQ multiplex PCR; TCRdb keeps in-frame clones, though not all of them. Of some 200,000 clones detected, approximately 86% appear once; the ten largest clones hold 7.2%. The J gene is TRBJ2-7, the V gene TRBV29-1; TRBD1 matches 7 bases. The sample taken for sequencing was PBMCs. The source is a man aged 25 to 45 in good health and CMV-seropositive. This CDR3 is CSVLTGNEQYF. Here the CDR3 DNA reads TGCAGCGTACTGACAGGGAACGAGCAGTACTTC.